These 18 T cell receptor beta chains were all obtained from the same sample, sequenced in a study of patients and donors after allogeneic stem cell transplantation. TCRdb processed the RT-PCR reads anew with MiXCR; each CDR3 protein has one entry. The data show over 800 distinct CDR3 sequences, roughly two fifths seen once. The sequencing input was blood, either unsorted or a sorted T cell fraction (not recorded which). Receptors originate from a human donor who was either an allogeneic HSCT recipient or a stem cell or donor lymphocyte infusion donor (not recorded which). It is not recorded whose cells these are; they may come from a transplant donor.

The chain employs TRBV7-9 and TRBJ1-2; D is ambiguous. In germline, CDR1 is SEHNR, CDR2 FQNEAQ (reference sequence). Trimming pared 3 bases from V and 5 bases from J, leaving 7 bases between. This CDR3 spans 12 amino acids. The CDR3 protein is CASSFSDYGYTF. In DNA, the CDR3 is TGTGCCAGCAGCTTCAGCGATTATGGCTACACCTTC.

The chain carries TRBV15 and TRBJ2-1, with a tentative D call TRBD2 (5 bases). CDR1 and CDR2 (germline): LNHNV, YYDKDF (reference sequence). Trimming took off 5 bases at V and 8 bases at J, with 10 bases between the two ends. The CDR3 is 12 amino acids. CDR3: CATSFGGDEQFF. The CDR3 DNA reads as TGTGCCACCAGCTTTGGAGGCGATGAGCAGTTCTTC.

This clonotype was seen a handful of times. V is TRBV20-1 and J is TRBJ2-4, with unresolved D. The ends were cut back, 0 bases at V and 0 bases at J, with 6 bases in the middle. The CDR3 spans 14 residues. In germline, CDR1 is DFQATT, CDR2 SNEGSKA (reference sequence). CDR3 nucleotide sequence: TGCAGTGCTAGAGATCGGACAGCCAAAAACATTCAGTACTTC. It yields the protein CSARDRTAKNIQYF.

This clonotype has just a few counts. J is TRBJ2-1 and V is TRBV3-1; no clear D gene. The CDR3 runs 12 residues. V lost 1 base and J 9 bases, leaving 7 bases between the germline ends. Germline V gene lookup returns CDR1 LGHDT and CDR2 YNNKEL (reference sequence). CDR3 in amino acids: CASSQVTSEQFF. The CDR3 bases are TGTGCCAGCAGCCAAGTAACGAGTGAGCAGTTCTTC.

The V and J genes are TRBV19 and TRBJ2-4; TRBD1 aligns across 8 bases. Germline V gene data show CDR1 as LNHDA and CDR2 as SQIVND (reference sequence). The CDR3 totals 17 residues. With V trimmed by 8 bases and J by 1 base, 13 bases remained unmatched. The CDR3 sequence is CASRDGPRQGAKNIQYF. The CDR3 bases are TGTGCCAGTCGGGATGGGCCGCGACAGGGGGCCAAAAACATTCAGTACTTC.

This chain uses TRBV7-2 with TRBJ2-5, with D hard to call. Germline CDR1 reads SGHTA; CDR2 reads FQGNSA. CDR3 length: 13 amino acids. The V end was cut by 4 bases, the J end by 4 bases, with 10 bases between. The CDR3 nucleotides are TGTGCCAGCAGCTCGGGTTGGGGAGAGACCCAGTACTTC. As protein: CASSSGWGETQYF.

The CDR3 DNA is TGTGCCAGCAGCATAACCGGTTACGAGCAGTACTTC. This gives the protein CASSITGYEQYF. This chain uses TRBV7-2 with TRBJ2-7; D call uncertain. The CDR3 contains 12 residues. Trimming removed 5 bases from V and 4 bases from J, with 9 bases in between. Germline CDR1 reads SGHTA; CDR2 reads FQGNSA.

In its sample, this clonotype was seen a few times. This chain links TRBV5-1 with TRBJ1-1; no clear D. CDR3 size: 12 residues. In germline, CDR1 is SGHRS, CDR2 YFSETQ. Trimming stripped 0 bases from V and 8 bases from J, with 8 bases between. CDR3 in amino acids: CASSLVPGEAFF. CDR3 nucleotides: TGCGCCAGCAGCTTGGTTCCGGGGGAAGCTTTCTTT.

This clonotype counts as hyperexpanded. CDR3: CASSPQTGLNNEQFF. Here the CDR3 DNA reads TGTGCCAGCAGCCCCCAGACAGGACTAAACAATGAGCAGTTCTTC. This chain connects TRBV7-3 to TRBJ2-1, with D possibly called TRBD1 or TRBD2 (6 bases each). The CDR3 is 15 amino acids. V was trimmed by 5 bases and J by 5 bases, leaving 16 bases between them. CDR1 is SGHTA, CDR2 FQGTGA, per germline.

This clonotype was found once. This chain uses TRBV5-1 with TRBJ2-3; D not resolved. The length of the CDR3 is 15 residues. In germline, CDR1 is SGHRS, CDR2 YFSETQ. Trimming pared 3 bases from V and 0 bases from J, leaving 11 bases between. This chain's CDR3 is CASSSYGQSTDTQYF. The CDR3 coding sequence is TGCGCCAGCAGCTCCTATGGGCAGAGCACAGATACGCAGTATTTT.

As DNA, the CDR3 is TGTGCCACGCGGGACAGGGGATATAGAACTAATGAAAAACTGTTTTTT. Protein product: CATRDRGYRTNEKLFF. V gene TRBV28 combines with J gene TRBJ1-4, with 10 bases fitting TRBD1. Per germline, CDR1 MDHEN and CDR2 SYDVKM. With 10 bases clipped from V and 1 base from J, the junction kept 9 bases outside the gene matches. The CDR3 spans 16 residues.

This clonotype is a singleton in its sample. V usage is TRBV5-1 and J usage is TRBJ1-2; 7 bases agree with TRBD1. V dropped 0 bases and J dropped 4; count of bases not matched to a gene: 15. The CDR3 consists of 18 residues. Germline V lookup: CDR1 SGHRS, CDR2 YFSETQ. The DNA for the CDR3 is TGCGCCAGCAGCTTGGCCTCGGGTCGAGGGGGCCTGGGCTATGGCTACACCTTC. This translates into CASSLASGRGGLGYGYTF.

This clonotype was picked up a small number of times. This chain joins TRBV6-6 and TRBJ2-7, with D tentatively TRBD1 (5 bases). The V and J ends lost 5 bases and 3 bases respectively, with 8 bases between them. The germline V gene has CDR1 MNHNY and CDR2 SVGAGI (reference sequence). This CDR3 has 12 residues. The CDR3 DNA is TGTGCCAGCAGTCGACAGTTCTACGAGCAGTACTTC. It specifies CASSRQFYEQYF.

The CDR3 sequence is CASSIRGDNTGELFF. DNA for the CDR3: TGTGCCAGTAGTATCAGAGGGGACAACACCGGGGAGCTGTTTTTT. This chain uses TRBV19 with TRBJ2-2; D may correspond to TRBD1 or TRBD2 (5 bases each). CDR1 is LNHDA, CDR2 SQIVND, per germline (reference sequence). V lost 3 bases to trimming and J lost 2 bases, with 10 bases between them. This CDR3 has 15 amino acids.

The V and J genes are TRBV2 and TRBJ2-3; a possible D gene is TRBD2 (6 bases). The V gene's germline CDR1 is SNHLY and CDR2 FYNNEI. V was clipped by 6 bases and J by 4 bases, with 17 bases between them. The CDR3 sequence is 15 residues long. The chain's CDR3 is CASRSGLPGADTQYF. In DNA form, the CDR3 reads TGTGCCAGCAGATCGGGACTCCCGGGGGCAGATACGCAGTATTTT.

This clonotype rates as hyperexpanded. V is TRBV7-2 and J is TRBJ2-6; D gene uncertain. Germline assignment: CDR1 SGHTA and CDR2 FQGNSA. The CDR3 length is 14 residues. V shed 7 bases and J shed 2 bases, with 9 bases lying between them. The CDR3 DNA follows: TGTGCCAGCAATCGAGCGACTGGGGCCAACGTCCTGACTTTC. Translated, it gives CASNRATGANVLTF.

The V and J genes are TRBV7-2 and TRBJ1-2; D gene ambiguous. Germline V CDR1 and CDR2: SGHTA, FQGNSA. Deletions cut 3 bases from V and 3 bases from J, with 17 bases between. The CDR3 is made up of 16 amino acids. The CDR3 loop reads CASSFSGGRQDYGYTF. The CDR3 DNA is TGTGCCAGCAGCTTTAGCGGCGGACGCCAGGACTATGGCTACACCTTC.

This clonotype came up a few times. The chain carries TRBV7-2 and TRBJ2-5; 10 bases line up with TRBD1. Germline loops: CDR1 SGHTA, CDR2 FQGNSA. This CDR3 has 14 amino acids. V lost 5 bases, J lost 5 bases, and 5 bases stayed unmatched. CDR3 residues: CASSTTGGAETQYF. The CDR3 region has the DNA TGTGCCAGCAGCACGACAGGGGGCGCGGAGACCCAGTACTTC.